A selection of T cell receptor beta chains follows, all from one sample in a study of blood T cell repertoires in COVID-19. The repertoire was sequenced with immunoSEQ multiplex PCR; TCRdb's copy has only in-frame clones and lacks some. This repertoire shows under 300,000 clones, more than 80% found once; its top ten account for under 3%. The sequenced sample consisted of PBMCs or T cells enriched from blood (not recorded which). Every receptor here comes from a woman younger than 30 who had recovered from COVID-19. CDR3s include the opening cysteine and the closing phenylalanine or tryptophan. The D gene is left open where the match is weak. Expanded clones get a size class; other rows say once, few or many, or leave the size out.

-	TRBV21-1	TRBJ2-7	-	CASNSSGTLNYEQYF	TGTGCCAGCAATAGTTCCGGGACATTAAACTACGAGCAGTACTTC
once	TRBV3-1/TRBV3-2	TRBJ1-6	-	CASSQEGWRPLHF	TGTGCCAGCAGCCAAGAGGGCTGGAGGCCCCTCCACTTT
-	TRBV6-1	TRBJ2-7	-	CASNRGVNEQYF	TGTGCCAGCAATCGAGGAGTGAACGAGCAGTACTTC
-	TRBV28	TRBJ2-3	TRBD2	CASSGGDTSGGLDTQYF	TGTGCCAGCAGTGGGGGAGACACTAGCGGGGGGCTGGATACGCAGTATTTT
few	TRBV19	TRBJ1-4	-	CASSYDPANEKLFF	TGTGCCAGTAGTTATGATCCAGCTAATGAAAAACTGTTTTTT
-	TRBV19	TRBJ1-1	-	CASTFGTPENTEAFF	TGTGCCAGTACATTCGGGACTCCTGAGAACACTGAAGCTTTCTTT
-	TRBV7-3	TRBJ2-5	TRBD1	CASSLVQGAFETQYF	TGTGCCAGCAGCTTGGTTCAGGGGGCATTTGAGACCCAGTACTTC
-	TRBV18	TRBJ2-7	TRBD1	CASSRRGQSYEQYF	TGTGCCAGCTCACGAAGGGGACAGTCCTACGAGCAGTACTTC
-	TRBV7-9	TRBJ2-3	-	CASSLDGKSTDTQYF	TGTGCCAGCAGCTTAGACGGGAAAAGCACAGATACGCAGTATTTT
-	TRBV6-5	TRBJ1-5	TRBD1	CASSRGQGDQPQHF	TGTGCCAGCAGCCGAGGACAGGGAGATCAGCCCCAGCATTTT
-	TRBV27	TRBJ2-7	TRBD2	CASRTRGGSSYEQYF	TGTGCCAGCAGGACCCGGGGCGGGAGTAGCTACGAGCAGTACTTC
-	TRBV30	TRBJ1-2	TRBD1	CAWSDYRGRNGYTF	TGTGCCTGGAGTGACTACAGGGGGCGAAATGGCTACACCTTC
-	TRBV7-9	TRBJ1-2	TRBD1	CASSLYDRGGGYTF	TGTGCCAGCAGCCTATATGACAGGGGCGGAGGCTACACCTTC
-	TRBV28	TRBJ1-2	-	CASRSQEASHGYTF	TGTGCCAGCAGGTCTCAGGAGGCATCCCATGGCTACACCTTC
-	TRBV5-4	TRBJ2-1	TRBD2	CASSLANSGAYNEQFF	TGTGCCAGCAGCTTGGCCAATAGCGGGGCCTACAATGAGCAGTTCTTC